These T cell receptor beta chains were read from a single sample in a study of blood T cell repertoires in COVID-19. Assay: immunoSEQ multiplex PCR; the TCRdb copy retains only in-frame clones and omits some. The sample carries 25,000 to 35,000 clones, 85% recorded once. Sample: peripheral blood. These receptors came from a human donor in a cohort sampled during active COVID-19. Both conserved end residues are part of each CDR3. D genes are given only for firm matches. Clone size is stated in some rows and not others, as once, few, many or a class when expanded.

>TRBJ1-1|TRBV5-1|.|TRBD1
CASSLGGTGGRTEAFF
TGCGCCAGCAGCTTGGGTGGGACAGGGGGCCGAACTGAAGCTTTCTTT
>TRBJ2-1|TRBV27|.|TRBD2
CGRNEQFF
TGCGGGAGGAATGAGCAGTTCTTC
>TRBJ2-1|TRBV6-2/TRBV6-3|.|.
CASSSDSSDEQFF
TGTGCCAGCAGTTCAGATAGCAGCGATGAGCAGTTCTTC
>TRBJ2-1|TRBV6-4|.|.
CASSALPTTNSYNEQFF
TGTGCCAGCAGTGCCTTGCCTACTACGAACTCCTACAATGAGCAGTTCTTC
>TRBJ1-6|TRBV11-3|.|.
CASSLARGHSYNSPLHF
TGTGCCAGCAGCTTAGCCCGCGGACACTCCTATAATTCACCCCTCCACTTT
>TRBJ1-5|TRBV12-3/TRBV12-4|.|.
CASSLGRVEPQHF
TGTGCCAGCAGTTTAGGCAGGGTAGAGCCCCAGCATTTT
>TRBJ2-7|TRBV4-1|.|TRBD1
CASSQDMGQGTYEQYF
TGCGCCAGCAGCCAAGATATGGGACAGGGGACCTACGAGCAGTACTTC
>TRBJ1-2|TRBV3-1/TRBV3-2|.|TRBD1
CASSPDRAYYGYTF
TGTGCCAGCAGCCCCGACAGGGCGTACTATGGCTACACCTTC
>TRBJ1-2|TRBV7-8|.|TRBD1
CASSSGTGGLGYTF
TGTGCCAGCAGCTCCGGGACAGGAGGTCTGGGCTACACCTTC
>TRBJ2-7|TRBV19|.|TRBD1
CASSPRQGTYEQYF
TGTGCCAGTAGTCCGCGACAGGGCACCTACGAGCAGTACTTC
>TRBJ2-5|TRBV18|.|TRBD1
CASSPRARGSETQYF
TGTGCCAGCTCACCACGGGCCAGGGGGTCAGAGACCCAGTACTTC
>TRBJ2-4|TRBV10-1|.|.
CASSLKTTRAKNIQYF
TGCGCCAGCAGTTTAAAGACGACTAGAGCCAAAAACATTCAGTACTTC
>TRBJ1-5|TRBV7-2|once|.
CASSFSGGSNQPQHF
TGTGCCAGCAGCTTTTCCGGGGGGAGCAATCAGCCCCAGCATTTT
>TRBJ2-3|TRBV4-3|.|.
CASSRAPTDTQYF
TGCGCCAGCAGCAGAGCGCCCACAGATACGCAGTATTTT
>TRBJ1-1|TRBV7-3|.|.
CASSAGMNTEAFF
TGTGCCAGCAGCGCGGGGATGAACACTGAAGCTTTCTTT
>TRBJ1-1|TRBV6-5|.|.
CASRRQENTEAFF
TGTGCCAGCCGTCGACAGGAGAACACTGAAGCTTTCTTT
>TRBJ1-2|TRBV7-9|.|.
CASSPTLGPNYGYTF
TGTGCCAGCAGTCCCACCCTGGGGCCGAACTATGGCTACACCTTC
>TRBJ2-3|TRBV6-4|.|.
CASSDRGSGTDTQYF
TGTGCCAGCAGTGACCGGGGATCGGGCACAGATACGCAGTATTTT
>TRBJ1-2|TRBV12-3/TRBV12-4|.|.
CASSLGAGGYTF
TGTGCCAGCAGTTTAGGGGCGGGGGGCTACACCTTC
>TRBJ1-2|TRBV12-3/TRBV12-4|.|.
CASSEANYGYTF
TGTGCCAGCAGTGAGGCTAACTATGGCTACACCTTC
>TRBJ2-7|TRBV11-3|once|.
CASSPPEAQGGYEQYF
TGTGCCAGCAGCCCGCCGGAGGCGCAGGGGGGCTACGAGCAGTACTTC
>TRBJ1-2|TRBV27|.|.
CASSPQGPLYGYTF
TGTGCCAGCAGTCCACAGGGACCGTTGTACGGCTACACCTTC
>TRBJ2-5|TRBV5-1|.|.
CASSRSGEETQYF
TGCGCCAGCAGCCGAAGCGGAGAAGAGACCCAGTACTTC
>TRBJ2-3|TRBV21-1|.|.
CASSTQTSAGPVDTQYF
TGTGCCAGCAGCACTCAGACTAGCGCCGGGCCGGTAGATACGCAGTATTTT
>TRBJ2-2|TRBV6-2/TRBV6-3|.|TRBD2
CASSRGLAGAGELFF
TGTGCCAGCAGTAGGGGACTAGCGGGGGCCGGGGAGCTGTTTTTT